This TCR beta chain was sequenced for a study of Graves' ophthalmopathy and Graves' hyperthyroidism. General study results and limits: Blood shared most expanded thyroid clonotypes above 0.001 frequency.

Amplified TCR beta CDR3 regions were obtained using RNA transcripts as template. Second-round multiplex PCR followed a first-round RT-PCR using HTBI primers. MiXCR, run by TCRdb on the multiplex PCR reads, gives a single entry per CDR3 protein. In the table there are 200,000 to 250,000 distinct CDR3 sequences, 20% to 25% of which are singletons. This clonotype was observed a handful of times. Its specificity is not known. There are 14 residues in the CDR3. Germline CDR1 is LGHDT and CDR2 is YNNKEL (reference sequence). V lost 4 bases and J lost 5, with 11 bases in between. The sequence was collected from a woman between 50 and 59 years old with Graves' ophthalmopathy. The chain couples TRBV3-1 to TRBJ2-2; D gene ambiguous. What was sequenced was peripheral blood. For the CDR3, the DNA is TGTGCCAGCAGCCTACGCATGGGGACCGGGGAGCTGTTTTTT. Its translation: CASSLRMGTGELFF.